These T cell receptor beta chains were read from a single sample in a study of response to subunit inactivated influenza vaccine. TCRdb re-derived calls from the RT-PCR reads in MiXCR, one entry per CDR3 protein. The data contain 450,000 to 600,000 distinct CDR3 sequences, 15% to 20% of them singletons. The starting material was CD4+ T cells sorted from PBMCs, obtained 23 months after vaccination. These receptors all come from a man between 50 and 75 years old who received an inactivated influenza vaccine. CDR3s include the opening cysteine and the closing phenylalanine or tryptophan. The order of the fields is J gene, D gene, V gene, CDR3 length, clone size, CDR3 protein, CDR3 DNA. A D gene is named only where the DNA matches it firmly. For some rows the clone size is stated as once, few or many, or as a class when expanded; others skip it.

>TRBJ2-2|.|TRBV24-1|13|.
CATSDRATGELFF
TGTGCCACCAGTGACAGGGCCACCGGGGAGCTGTTTTTT
>TRBJ2-5|TRBD2|TRBV5-4|16|.
CASSLPRAGAQETQYF
TGTGCCAGCAGCCTTCCACGAGCGGGGGCTCAAGAGACCCAGTACTTC
>TRBJ1-5|TRBD1|TRBV3-1|13|few
CASSQQGVQPQHF
TGTGCCAGCAGCCAGCAGGGGGTTCAGCCCCAGCATTTT
>TRBJ2-3|TRBD2|TRBV25-1|17|few
CASSESAGGQMADTQYF
TGTGCCAGCAGTGAATCAGCGGGAGGGCAAATGGCAGATACGCAGTATTTT
>TRBJ2-7|TRBD2|TRBV20-1|14|few
CSARLAGGTYEQYF
TGCAGTGCCCGTCTAGCGGGAGGGACCTACGAGCAGTACTTC
>TRBJ2-1|TRBD2|TRBV15|14|many
CATSREVTSGGEFF
TGTGCCACCAGCAGAGAAGTTACTAGCGGGGGGGAGTTCTTC
>TRBJ2-3|.|TRBV29-1|13|.
CSVQGRNTDTQYF
TGCAGCGTCCAGGGTCGGAATACAGATACGCAGTATTTT
>TRBJ2-7|TRBD1|TRBV20-1|14|few
CSASGTGNTYEQYF
TGCAGTGCTAGCGGGACAGGGAATACCTACGAGCAGTACTTC
>TRBJ2-7|.|TRBV2|13|.
CASKKDSSYEQYF
TGTGCCAGCAAGAAGGACAGCTCCTACGAGCAGTACTTC
>TRBJ1-5|.|TRBV11-1|13|many
CASSFGRGQPQHF
TGTGCCAGCAGCTTCGGGCGAGGGCAGCCCCAGCATTTT
>TRBJ2-1|.|TRBV7-2|14|.
CASSLKTGHNEQFF
TGTGCCAGCAGCTTAAAAACAGGGCACAATGAGCAGTTCTTC
>TRBJ1-1|.|TRBV5-1|18|.
CASSLGRGPGSGNTEAFF
TGCGCCAGCAGCTTGGGCCGGGGCCCGGGATCAGGGAACACTGAAGCTTTCTTT
>TRBJ2-7|TRBD1|TRBV6-1|16|.
CASRSGTDRVRYEQYF
TGTGCCAGCAGGTCTGGGACGGACAGGGTCCGCTACGAGCAGTACTTC
>TRBJ1-1|.|TRBV12-3/TRBV12-4|14|.
CASSTLARDTEAFF
TGTGCCAGCAGTACACTTGCTAGGGACACTGAAGCTTTCTTT
>TRBJ2-5|.|TRBV4-1|15|.
CASSQEGGAGKSQYF
TGCGCCAGCAGCCAAGAAGGGGGGGCCGGCAAGTCCCAGTACTTC
>TRBJ2-2|TRBD2|TRBV24-1|17|.
CATSDSFGRVPIGELFF
TGTGCCACCAGTGATTCCTTTGGGAGGGTGCCGATCGGGGAGCTGTTTTTT
>TRBJ2-3|.|TRBV20-1|13|.
CSANDGSTDTQYF
TGCAGTGCTAACGACGGCAGCACAGATACGCAGTATTTT
>TRBJ2-5|TRBD2|TRBV25-1|15|.
CASSKAGTSDPKVYF
TGTGCCAGCAGTAAGGCCGGGACTAGCGACCCAAAGGTGTACTTC
>TRBJ2-3|TRBD2|TRBV12-3/TRBV12-4|15|many
CASRVLAASTDTQYF
TGTGCCAGCAGGGTACTAGCGGCTAGCACAGATACGCAGTATTTT
>TRBJ2-3|.|TRBV20-1|14|.
CSARVGGSADTQYF
TGCAGTGCTAGAGTTGGAGGGAGCGCCGATACGCAGTATTTT
>TRBJ2-4|.|TRBV7-8|13|few
CASSSGPTVGQIF
TGTGCCAGCAGCTCTGGACCGACAGTGGGACAAATTTTC
>TRBJ1-6|.|TRBV7-2|15|few
CASSQLAGGGSPLHF
TGTGCCAGCAGCCAGCTCGCAGGAGGAGGATCACCCCTCCACTTT
>TRBJ2-5|.|TRBV18|14|few
CASSPPSGEETQYF
TGTGCCAGCTCACCACCTAGCGGAGAAGAGACCCAGTACTTC
>TRBJ1-5|.|TRBV7-2|15|.
CASSLAGGGSQPQHF
TGTGCCAGCAGCTTAGCTGGGGGCGGGAGTCAGCCCCAGCATTTT
>TRBJ2-1|.|TRBV20-1|18|few
CSARDGSGKPHSYNEQFF
TGCAGTGCTAGAGATGGGAGCGGCAAACCCCACTCCTACAATGAGCAGTTCTTC
>TRBJ1-1|.|TRBV29-1|13|.
CSVDPLVGTEAFF
TGCAGCGTTGACCCCCTAGTGGGCACTGAAGCTTTCTTT
>TRBJ2-3|TRBD2|TRBV7-7|16|few
CASSLGAGISTDTQYF
TGTGCCAGCAGCTTAGGAGCGGGAATCAGCACAGATACGCAGTATTTT
>TRBJ2-7|TRBD2|TRBV7-2|15|.
CASSSGLAGEHEQYF
TGTGCCAGCAGCTCGGGACTAGCGGGAGAGCACGAGCAGTACTTC
>TRBJ2-7|.|TRBV12-3/TRBV12-4|14|few
CASSLVGPNYEQYF
TGTGCCAGCAGTTTGGTGGGACCAAACTACGAGCAGTACTTC